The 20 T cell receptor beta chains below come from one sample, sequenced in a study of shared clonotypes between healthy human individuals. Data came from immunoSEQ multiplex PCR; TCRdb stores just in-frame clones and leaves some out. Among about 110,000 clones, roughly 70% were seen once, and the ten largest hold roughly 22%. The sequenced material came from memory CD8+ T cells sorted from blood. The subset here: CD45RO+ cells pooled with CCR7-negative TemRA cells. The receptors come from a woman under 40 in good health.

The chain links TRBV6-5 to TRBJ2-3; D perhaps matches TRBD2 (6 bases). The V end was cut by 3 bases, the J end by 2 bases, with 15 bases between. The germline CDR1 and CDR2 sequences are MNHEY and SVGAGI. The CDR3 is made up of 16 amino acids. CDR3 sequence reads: CASSYRREALTDTQYF. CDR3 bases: TGTGCCAGCAGTTATCGGAGGGAGGCCCTCACAGATACGCAGTATTTT.

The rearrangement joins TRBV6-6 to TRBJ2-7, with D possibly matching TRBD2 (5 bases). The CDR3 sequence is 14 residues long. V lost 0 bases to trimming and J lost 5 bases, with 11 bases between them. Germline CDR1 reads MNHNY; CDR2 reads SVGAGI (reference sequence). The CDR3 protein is CASSYSPEAHEQYF. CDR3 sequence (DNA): TGTGCCAGCAGTTACTCGCCGGAGGCGCACGAGCAGTACTTC.

CDR3 sequence (DNA): TGCAGCGGGGTGGGAGGGCCGAACAATGAGCAGTTCTTC. It translates to CSGVGGPNNEQFF. The chain recombines TRBV29-1 with TRBJ2-1, with 7 nucleotides matching TRBD2. The CDR3 has 13 amino acids. The V gene's germline CDR1 is SQVTM and CDR2 ANQGSEA. With 7 bases clipped from V and 5 bases from J, the junction kept 8 bases outside the gene matches.

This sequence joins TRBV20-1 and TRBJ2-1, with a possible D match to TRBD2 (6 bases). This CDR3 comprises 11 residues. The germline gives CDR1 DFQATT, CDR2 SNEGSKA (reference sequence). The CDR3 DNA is TGCAGCCATTTTAGCGGAAATGAGCAGTTCTTC. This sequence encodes CSHFSGNEQFF.

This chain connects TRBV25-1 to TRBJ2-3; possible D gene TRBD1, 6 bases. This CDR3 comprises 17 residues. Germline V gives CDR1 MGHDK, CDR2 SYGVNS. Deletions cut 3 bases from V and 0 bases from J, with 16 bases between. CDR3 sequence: CASSDRTRTASTDTQYF. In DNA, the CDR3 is TGTGCCAGCAGTGACCGAACGAGGACAGCTAGCACAGATACGCAGTATTTT.

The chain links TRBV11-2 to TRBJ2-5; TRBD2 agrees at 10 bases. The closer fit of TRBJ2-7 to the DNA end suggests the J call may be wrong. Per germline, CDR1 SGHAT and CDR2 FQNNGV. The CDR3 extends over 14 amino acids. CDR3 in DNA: TGTGCCAGCAGCTTAATAGCGGGAGGAGACGAGCAGTACTTC. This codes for CASSLIAGGDEQYF.

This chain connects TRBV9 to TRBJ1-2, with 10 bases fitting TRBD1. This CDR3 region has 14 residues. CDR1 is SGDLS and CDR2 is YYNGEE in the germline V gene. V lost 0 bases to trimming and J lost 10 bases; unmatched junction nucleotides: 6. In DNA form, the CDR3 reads TGTGCCAGCAGCGTAGCTTGGGGGACAGGGGCCTACACCTTC. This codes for CASSVAWGTGAYTF.

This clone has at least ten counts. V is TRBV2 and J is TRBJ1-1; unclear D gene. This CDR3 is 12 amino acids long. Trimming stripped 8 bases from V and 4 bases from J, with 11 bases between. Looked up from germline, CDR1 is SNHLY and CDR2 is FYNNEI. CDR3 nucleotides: TGTGCCAGCGAGTCCGGTGGCACTGAAGCTTTCTTT. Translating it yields CASESGGTEAFF. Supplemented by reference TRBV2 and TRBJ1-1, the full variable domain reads EPEVTQTPSHQVTQMGQEVILRCVPISNHLYFYWYRQILGQKVEFLVSFYNNEISEKSEIFDDQFSVERPDGSNFTLKIRSTKLEDSAMYFCASESGGTEAFFGQGTRLTVV.

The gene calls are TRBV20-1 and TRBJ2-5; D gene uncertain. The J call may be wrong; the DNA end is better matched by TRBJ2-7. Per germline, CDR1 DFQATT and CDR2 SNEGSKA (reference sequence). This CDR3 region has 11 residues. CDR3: CSARGLREQYF. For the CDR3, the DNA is TGCAGTGCTAGAGGGCTACGCGAGCAGTACTTC.

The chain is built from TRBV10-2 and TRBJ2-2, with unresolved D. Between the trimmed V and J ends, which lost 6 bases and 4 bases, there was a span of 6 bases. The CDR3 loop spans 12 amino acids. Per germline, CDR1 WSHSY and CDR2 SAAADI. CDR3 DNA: TGCGCCAGCAGGTGGAGCACCGGGGAGCTGTTTTTT. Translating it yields CASRWSTGELFF.

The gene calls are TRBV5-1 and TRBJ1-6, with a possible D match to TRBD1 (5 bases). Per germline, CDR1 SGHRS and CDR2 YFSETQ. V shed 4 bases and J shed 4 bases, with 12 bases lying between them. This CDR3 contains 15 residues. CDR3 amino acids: CASSGADGYNSPLHF. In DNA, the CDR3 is TGCGCCAGCAGCGGGGCAGACGGGTATAATTCACCCCTCCACTTT. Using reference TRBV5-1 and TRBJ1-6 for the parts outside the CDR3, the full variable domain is KAGVTQTPRYLIKTRGQQVTLSCSPISGHRSVSWYQQTPGQGLQFLFEYFSETQRNKGNFPGRFSGRQFSNSRSEMNVSTLELGDSALYLCASSGADGYNSPLHFGNGTRLTVT.

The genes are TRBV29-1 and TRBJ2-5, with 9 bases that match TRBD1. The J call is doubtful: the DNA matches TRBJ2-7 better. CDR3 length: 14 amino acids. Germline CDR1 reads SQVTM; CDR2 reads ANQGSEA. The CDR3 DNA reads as TGCAGCGTTGTCAGGGACAGGGACTTCTACGAGCAGTACTTC. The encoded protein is CSVVRDRDFYEQYF.

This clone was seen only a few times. The CDR3 loop is CATSSLNGQGPNTGELFF. The CDR3 coding sequence is TGTGCCACCAGCAGTCTTAACGGACAGGGCCCGAACACCGGGGAGCTGTTTTTT. V gene TRBV15 combines with J gene TRBJ2-2, with 8 bases identical to TRBD1. Germline CDR1 reads LNHNV; CDR2 reads YYDKDF (reference sequence). The ends lost 3 bases at V and 0 bases at J; junction bases unmatched: 9. CDR3 length: 18 amino acids. The full variable domain, rest sourced from reference TRBV15 and TRBJ2-2, is DAMVIQNPRYQVTQFGKPVTLSCSQTLNHNVMYWYQQKSSQAPKLLFHYYDKDFNNEADTPDNFQSRRPNTSFCFLDIRSPGLGDTAMYLCATSSLNGQGPNTGELFFGEGSRLTVL.

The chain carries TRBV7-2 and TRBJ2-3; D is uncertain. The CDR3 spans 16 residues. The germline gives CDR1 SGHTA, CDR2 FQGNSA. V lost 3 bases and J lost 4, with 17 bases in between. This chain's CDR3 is CASSLIVSSVADTQYF. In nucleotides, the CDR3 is TGTGCCAGCAGCTTGATCGTCTCGAGCGTCGCAGATACGCAGTATTTT.

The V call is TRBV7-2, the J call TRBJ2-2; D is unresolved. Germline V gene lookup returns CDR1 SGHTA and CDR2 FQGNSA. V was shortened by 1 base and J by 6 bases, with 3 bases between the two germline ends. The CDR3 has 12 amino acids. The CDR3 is CASSLESGELFF. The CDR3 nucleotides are TGTGCCAGCAGCTTAGAGTCCGGGGAGCTGTTTTTT.

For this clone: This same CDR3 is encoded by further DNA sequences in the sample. The CDR3 here is CASSVSWATEQFF. The CDR3 DNA reads TGTGCCAGCAGCGTCTCGTGGGCCACAGAGCAGTTCTTC. The gene calls are TRBV9 and TRBJ2-1; D is unclear. The ends were cut back, 2 bases at V and 10 bases at J, with 13 bases in the middle. CDR3 length equals 13 residues. CDR1 and CDR2 (germline): SGDLS, YYNGEE.

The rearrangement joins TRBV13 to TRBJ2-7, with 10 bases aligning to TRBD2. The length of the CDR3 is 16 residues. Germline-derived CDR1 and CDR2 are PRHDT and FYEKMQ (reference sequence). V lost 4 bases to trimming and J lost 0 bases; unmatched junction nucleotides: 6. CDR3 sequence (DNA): TGTGCCAGCAGCTCCCAACTAGCGGGGCCCTCCTACGAGCAGTACTTC. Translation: CASSSQLAGPSYEQYF.

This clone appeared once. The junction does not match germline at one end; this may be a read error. CDR3 sequence: CVSSPPEREMINEQFF. Here the CDR3 DNA reads TGTGTCAGCAGTCCCCCCGAGCGGGAAATGATAAATGAGCAGTTCTTC. The gene calls are TRBV28 and TRBJ2-1; 7 bases agree with TRBD2. CDR3 length equals 16 residues. CDR1 MDHEN and CDR2 SYDVKM come from the germline V gene.

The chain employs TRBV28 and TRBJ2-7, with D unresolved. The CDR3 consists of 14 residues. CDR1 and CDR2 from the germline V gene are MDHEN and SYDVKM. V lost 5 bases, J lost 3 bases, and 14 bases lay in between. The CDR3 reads CASSPTHRLYEQYF. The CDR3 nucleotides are TGTGCCAGCAGTCCTACGCATCGCCTCTACGAGCAGTACTTC. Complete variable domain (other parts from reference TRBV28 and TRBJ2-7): DVKVTQSSRYLVKRTGEKVFLECVQDMDHENMFWYRQDPGLGLRLIYFSYDVKMKEKGDIPEGYSVSREKKERFSLILESASTNQTSMYLCASSPTHRLYEQYFGPGTRLTVT.

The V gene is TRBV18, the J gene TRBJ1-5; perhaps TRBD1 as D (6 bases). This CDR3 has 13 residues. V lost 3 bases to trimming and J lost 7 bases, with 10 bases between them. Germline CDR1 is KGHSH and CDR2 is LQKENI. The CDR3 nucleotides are TGTGCCAGCTCACCCAAGGGGGACCAGCCCCAGCATTTT. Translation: CASSPKGDQPQHF.